This TCR beta chain is drawn from a study of human T cells and chemical hapten exposure. About the research overall: Upper inner arm skin measuring approximately 2 cm by approximately 2 cm received 2% DPC for sensitization. The study's findings and limits: With regard to DPC sensitization, TCRs above 1 in 1000 frequency did not change.

As for this clonotype: Its antigen is undetermined.

During construction of the library, unique molecular identifiers were attached to individual cDNA molecules for quantitative, reproducible TCR counting. TCRdb reanalysed the RACE reads using MiXCR and keeps one entry per CDR3 protein. The table shows more than 70,000 distinct CDR3 sequences, with approximately 11% occurring only once. Time point given: patch test 3, about 24 weeks after DPC sensitization. Treatment denoted: therapeutic diphenylcyclopropenone sensitization with weekly scalp DPC. The receptor comes from a woman in her 30s with alopecia areata. Some clones in this sample may be carry-over from other donors' samples. Here the sequenced sample was whole blood, taken in connection with sensitization to the hapten diphenylcyclopropenone (DPC).

The CDR3 DNA reads as TGTGCCACCAGCGAAGGGGCCTCCTACGAGCAGTACTTC. Protein product: CATSEGASYEQYF. This chain connects TRBV28 to TRBJ2-7, with D perhaps TRBD1 (5 bases). Between the trimmed V and J ends, which lost 10 bases and 0 bases, there was a span of 13 bases. There are 13 residues in the CDR3. Germline V gene sequence: CDR1 MDHEN, CDR2 SYDVKM.